A single sample gave rise to the 28 T cell receptor beta chains below, sequenced in a study of OX40 agonist ivuxolimab in advanced cancers. The protocol was immunoSEQ multiplex PCR, while the TCRdb copy is restricted to in-frame clones and leaves out a portion. Among 69,000 or so clones listed, approximately 83% were seen once. The sample in question was CD4+ or CD8+ T cells sorted from blood, obtained in a trial of the OX40 agonist ivuxolimab. The receptors here all came from an adult with an advanced solid tumor such as melanoma, head and neck, liver or kidney cancer.

This clone has only one observation. V usage is TRBV15 and J usage is TRBJ2-7; TRBD1 might be the D (6 bases). The CDR3 has 16 residues. From germline, CDR1 is LNHNV and CDR2 YYDKDF (reference sequence). Trimming took off 6 bases at V and 2 bases at J, with 20 bases between the two ends. In DNA form, the CDR3 reads TGTGCCACCAGGGAACAGGGCGTGTTGATTCCCTACGAGCAGTACTTC. Its translation is CATREQGVLIPYEQYF. Based on the CDR3 plus reference TRBV15 and TRBJ2-7, the full variable domain is DAMVIQNPRYQVTQFGKPVTLSCSQTLNHNVMYWYQQKSSQAPKLLFHYYDKDFNNEADTPDNFQSRRPNTSFCFLDIRSPGLGDTAMYLCATREQGVLIPYEQYFGPGTRLTVT.

This chain joins TRBV9 and TRBJ2-1, with D perhaps matching TRBD1 (6 bases). Germline CDR1 reads SGDLS; CDR2 reads YYNGEE. The CDR3 covers 16 residues. V was shortened by 4 bases and J by 3 bases, with 17 bases between the two germline ends. The CDR3 loop is CASSPSQGKGYNEQFF. DNA for the CDR3: TGTGCCAGCAGCCCCTCTCAGGGGAAAGGCTACAATGAGCAGTTCTTC.

V usage is TRBV5-7 and J usage is TRBJ1-1; the D gene is possibly TRBD1 (5 bases). TRBV5-7 is assigned to the ORF class and has an uncertain function. V was clipped by 2 bases and J by 11 bases, with 16 bases between them. The CDR3 length is 13 residues. The chain's CDR3 is CASSFFTGLSAFF. In nucleotides, the CDR3 is TGTGCCAGCAGCTTTTTTACAGGCCTGAGCGCTTTCTTT.

The rearrangement links TRBV7-2 to TRBJ2-7, with D unclear. Looked up from germline, CDR1 is SGHTA and CDR2 is FQGNSA. Trimming stripped 8 bases from V and 0 bases from J, with 14 bases between. This CDR3 is 14 amino acids long. The CDR3 reads CASVANRLSYEQYF. CDR3 in DNA: TGTGCCAGCGTCGCCAACAGACTCTCCTACGAGCAGTACTTC.

This clone was counted a single time. The chain recombines TRBV2 with TRBJ1-6; D possibly corresponds to TRBD1 (6 bases). The CDR3 spans 14 residues. V was clipped by 1 base and J by 10 bases, with 11 bases between them. Germline CDR1 SNHLY, CDR2 FYNNEI. CDR3 residues: CASSEDRVGSPLHF. The CDR3 DNA reads as TGTGCCAGCAGTGAAGACAGGGTGGGGTCACCCCTCCACTTT.

The CDR3 is CAISNRDRAQEKLFF. CDR3 DNA sequence: TGTGCCATCAGTAATCGGGACAGGGCGCAAGAAAAACTGTTTTTT. The rearrangement uses TRBV10-3 and TRBJ1-4, with 9 bases that match TRBD1. The CDR3 has 15 amino acids. The trim removed 5 bases at V and 8 bases at J, leaving 9 bases unmatched. Germline CDR1 ENHRY, CDR2 SYGVKD.

The V gene is TRBV6-5, the J gene TRBJ1-4; 7 positions agree with TRBD1. Germline V gives CDR1 MNHEY, CDR2 SVGAGI. The CDR3 covers 15 residues. V was clipped by 2 bases and J by 5 bases; unmatched bases: 5. The CDR3 coding sequence is TGTGCCAGCAGTTACGGAGACAGGGAGAATGAAAAACTGTTTTTT. Amino acids: CASSYGDRENEKLFF.

CDR3 nucleotides: TGTGCCTGGGCCGGGACAGGACAAAATCAGCCCCAGCATTTT. Translating gives CAWAGTGQNQPQHF. The chain uses TRBV30 and TRBJ1-5; 8 bases fit TRBD1. The V segment lost 5 bases and the J segment 4 bases; nucleotides outside the gene matches: 7. Per the germline V gene, CDR1 is GTSNPN and CDR2 is SVGIG (reference sequence). There are 14 residues in the CDR3.

The genes are TRBV6-5 and TRBJ2-7; 8 bases fit TRBD1. In germline, CDR1 is MNHEY, CDR2 SVGAGI. V was clipped by 7 bases and J by 7 bases; unmatched bases: 12. The CDR3 is 14 residues long. The CDR3 loop reads CASKAGQVRLEQYF. CDR3 coding DNA: TGTGCCAGCAAGGCGGGACAGGTCCGTTTGGAGCAGTACTTC.

The rearrangement joins TRBV19 to TRBJ1-3; D is perhaps TRBD1 (5 bases). V lost 5 bases, J lost 1 base, and 18 bases lay in between. This CDR3 contains 17 residues. Germline CDR1 and CDR2: LNHDA and SQIVND (reference sequence). This CDR3 is CASSSFNSGLSGNTIYF. The CDR3 DNA sequence: TGTGCCAGTAGTTCTTTTAACTCGGGGCTATCTGGAAACACCATATATTTT.

This clone came up a few times. V is TRBV30 and J is TRBJ2-7; weak D call: TRBD2 (6 bases). Germline V gives CDR1 GTSNPN, CDR2 SVGIG (reference sequence). There are 13 residues in the CDR3. V lost 7 bases and J 5 bases, leaving 18 bases between the germline ends. CDR3 in amino acids: CASHQTGVHEQYF. CDR3 nucleotide sequence: TGTGCCTCCCACCAAACGGGGGTGCACGAGCAGTACTTC.

The rearrangement links TRBV5-8 to TRBJ1-5; tentative D call: TRBD1 (6 bases). The V and J ends lost 2 bases and 6 bases respectively, with 6 bases between them. The CDR3 loop spans 12 amino acids. Looked up from germline, CDR1 is SGHTS and CDR2 is YDEGEE. CDR3 sequence: CASSLQGQPQHF. CDR3 nucleotides: TGTGCCAGCAGCTTACAGGGTCAGCCCCAGCATTTT.

In its sample, this clone was seen once. V is TRBV29-1 and J is TRBJ2-7; TRBD1 agrees at 7 bases. The CDR3 length is 13 residues. CDR1 and CDR2 from the germline V gene are SQVTM and ANQGSEA. V gave up 6 bases and J gave up 5 bases; unmatched junction bases: 10. The CDR3, as DNA: TGCAGCGTGAGACGACAGGGATTCAACGAGCAGTACTTC. Its protein product is CSVRRQGFNEQYF.

The chain recombines TRBV7-2 with TRBJ2-3; tentative D call: TRBD2 (5 bases). Trimming took off 1 base at V and 5 bases at J, with 7 bases between the two ends. Germline V gene sequence: CDR1 SGHTA, CDR2 FQGNSA. The CDR3 covers 13 residues. CDR3 region: CASSLGSGDTQYF. The CDR3 DNA is TGTGCCAGCAGCTTAGGGAGCGGAGATACGCAGTATTTT.

The J gene is TRBJ2-3, the V gene TRBV5-1, with a weak D call TRBD2 (6 bases). Germline V gene data show CDR1 as SGHRS and CDR2 as YFSETQ. The V end was cut by 4 bases, the J end by 1 base, with 13 bases between. The CDR3 length is 15 residues. CDR3 DNA sequence: TGCGCCAGCAGCCCGGAGGGGAGACGCACAGATACGCAGTATTTT. Translating it yields CASSPEGRRTDTQYF.

This clone was counted a single time. This sequence joins TRBV28 and TRBJ2-5; TRBD2 aligns across 10 bases. The V gene end was trimmed by 5 bases and the J gene end by 4 bases; junction bases not matched to a gene: 7. The CDR3 has 15 amino acids. The germline V gene encodes CDR1 MDHEN and CDR2 SYDVKM. CDR3 loop: CASSHPRTSGETQYF. CDR3 DNA sequence: TGTGCCAGCAGTCACCCCCGGACTAGCGGAGAGACCCAGTACTTC.

In its sample, this clone was seen a few times. The gene calls are TRBV27 and TRBJ2-2; 11 bases fit TRBD2. The V gene's germline CDR1 is MNHEY and CDR2 SMNVEV (reference sequence). Losses at the gene ends were 4 bases for V and 5 bases for J; bases not matched to a gene: 3. The CDR3 spans 15 residues. CDR3 sequence (DNA): TGTGCCAGCAGTTGGCTAGCGGGGGGAACCGGGGAGCTGTTTTTT. Translation gives CASSWLAGGTGELFF.

In its sample, this clone was seen once. The J gene is TRBJ2-5, the V gene TRBV2; 8 nucleotides match TRBD1. After removal of 7 bases from V and 4 bases from J, the junction contained 5 bases not matched to a gene. Germline lookup yields CDR1 SNHLY and CDR2 FYNNEI. The CDR3 has 13 amino acids. Here the CDR3 reads CASTGQGGETQYF. CDR3 bases: TGTGCCAGCACCGGACAGGGTGGAGAGACCCAGTACTTC. The full variable domain, completed using reference TRBV2 and TRBJ2-5, is EPEVTQTPSHQVTQMGQEVILRCVPISNHLYFYWYRQILGQKVEFLVSFYNNEISEKSEIFDDQFSVERPDGSNFTLKIRSTKLEDSAMYFCASTGQGGETQYFGPGTRLLVL.

This clone was observed once. The chain couples TRBV19 to TRBJ2-3, with D possibly matching TRBD2 (6 bases). This CDR3 has 13 residues. V lost 6 bases to trimming and J lost 2 bases, with 9 bases between them. The germline CDR1 and CDR2 sequences are LNHDA and SQIVND (reference sequence). DNA of the CDR3: TGTGCCAGTAGCGCGGGGACCACAGATACGCAGTATTTT. It codes for CASSAGTTDTQYF.

This sequence joins TRBV11-2 and TRBJ2-1; perhaps TRBD2 as D (5 bases). Germline V gene lookup returns CDR1 SGHAT and CDR2 FQNNGV. This CDR3 is 13 amino acids long. Trimming pared 5 bases from V and 5 bases from J, leaving 10 bases between. This CDR3 is CASSRGLDNEQFF. For the CDR3, the DNA is TGTGCCAGCAGCCGCGGACTCGACAATGAGCAGTTCTTC.

The chain employs TRBV18 and TRBJ1-5, with unresolved D. This CDR3 contains 13 residues. Germline loops: CDR1 KGHSH, CDR2 LQKENI. Trimming cost V 2 bases and J 1 base, with 3 bases left between them. CDR3 protein: CASSPESNQPQHF. CDR3 DNA: TGTGCCAGCTCACCAGAGAGCAATCAGCCCCAGCATTTT.

CDR3 amino acids: CASSFLGTSGRNEQFF. The DNA for the CDR3 is TGTGCCAGCAGCTTCTTGGGGACTAGCGGGAGGAATGAGCAGTTCTTC. The chain joins TRBV7-9 to TRBJ2-1; TRBD2 matches at 15 bases. The V and J ends lost 3 bases and 7 bases, in that order; junction bases with no gene match: 4. Germline CDR1 is SEHNR and CDR2 is FQNEAQ (reference sequence). The CDR3 has 16 amino acids.

This clone was counted a single time. The chain links TRBV5-6 to TRBJ2-6, with D hard to call. Germline CDR1 and CDR2: SGHDT and YYEEEE. The ends were cut back, 5 bases at V and 4 bases at J, with 10 bases in the middle. The CDR3 sequence is 14 residues long. The CDR3 nucleotides are TGTGCCAGCAGACCAGAGTTGGGGGCCAACGTCCTGACTTTC. Protein: CASRPELGANVLTF.

This rearrangement joins TRBV4-2 to TRBJ1-4, with TRBD1 as a possible D gene (6 bases). The germline V gene encodes CDR1 LGHNA and CDR2 YNFKEQ. The CDR3 runs to 16 residues. Trimming took off 0 bases at V and 8 bases at J, with 16 bases between the two ends. CDR3: CASSQDWRGSAEKLFF. The CDR3 region has the DNA TGTGCCAGCAGCCAAGATTGGAGGGGGAGTGCGGAAAAACTGTTTTTT.

This sequence joins TRBV2 and TRBJ1-3, with D possibly TRBD1 on 5 matching bases. This CDR3 contains 16 residues. Trimming pared 7 bases from V and 1 base from J, leaving 17 bases between. CDR1 and CDR2 (germline): SNHLY, FYNNEI. The CDR3 sequence is CASTRDLAGSGNTIYF. The CDR3 DNA reads TGTGCCAGCACAAGAGACTTGGCAGGGTCTGGAAACACCATATATTTT.

The chain carries TRBV10-2 and TRBJ2-3; D possibly corresponds to TRBD2 (5 bases). V was clipped by 5 bases and J by 2 bases, with 11 bases between them. This CDR3 spans 14 amino acids. Germline V lookup: CDR1 WSHSY, CDR2 SAAADI. The CDR3 nucleotides read TGCGCCAGCAGTAGTCTAGCCCTCACAGATACGCAGTATTTT. Its protein product is CASSSLALTDTQYF.

The chain couples TRBV7-9 to TRBJ2-6; tentatively, D is TRBD2 (5 bases). Trimming shortened V by 1 base and J by 0 bases, and 13 bases separated the two germline ends. CDR3 length: 18 amino acids. Germline V gives CDR1 SEHNR, CDR2 FQNEAQ (reference sequence). The DNA for the CDR3 is TGTGCCAGCAGCTTAGATTCGGGGTTCGCCTCTGGGGCCAACGTCCTGACTTTC. Protein product: CASSLDSGFASGANVLTF. Full variable domain (remainder filled in from reference TRBV7-9 and TRBJ2-6): DTGVSQNPRHKITKRGQNVTFRCDPISEHNRLYWYRQTLGQGPEFLTYFQNEAQLEKSRLLSDRFSAERPKGSFSTLEIQRTEQGDSAMYLCASSLDSGFASGANVLTFGAGSRLTVL.

The rearrangement links TRBV5-1 to TRBJ1-2; D is possibly TRBD1 (5 bases). Trimming removed 4 bases at V and 6 bases at J, with 16 bases between. Per germline, CDR1 SGHRS and CDR2 YFSETQ. The CDR3 sequence is 14 residues long. CDR3 DNA: TGCGCCAGCAGCAGGGGAACCCCGAGCAATGGCTACACCTTC. It encodes CASSRGTPSNGYTF.